This is a list of T cell receptor beta chains from one sample in a study of cytomegalovirus exposure and HLA in healthy donors. TCRdb's table, derived via immunoSEQ multiplex PCR, lists solely in-frame clones and lacks some. The sample has 160,000 or so clones; 65% to 80% are singletons. What was sequenced was PBMCs. The source of these receptors is a young man in good health and CMV-seropositive. CDR3s include the opening cysteine and the closing phenylalanine or tryptophan. Fields, in order: J gene, D gene, clone size, V gene, CDR3 DNA, CDR3 protein. A D gene is named only where the DNA matches it firmly. Expanded clones get a size class; other rows say once, few or many, or leave the size out.

TRBJ2-3	-	-	TRBV6-7	TGTGCCAGCAGCCGTTACACAGATACGCAGTATTTT	CASSRYTDTQYF
TRBJ1-4	TRBD1	-	TRBV28	TGTGCCAGCAGTTCTCCGGGACAGGGGGCCGGAAAACTGTTTTTT	CASSSPGQGAGKLFF
TRBJ2-2	-	few	TRBV7-2	TGTGCCAGCAGCTTAAGACGGGGAAGGGACACCGGGGAGCTGTTTTTT	CASSLRRGRDTGELFF
TRBJ2-5	-	few	TRBV4-1	TGCGCCAGCAGCCAAGATGGGTTTTCGGGAAAACAAGAGACCCAGTACTTC	CASSQDGFSGKQETQYF
TRBJ2-3	-	few	TRBV9	TGTGCCAGCAGCGCACTCCTCTCCGGGGATACGCAGTATTTT	CASSALLSGDTQYF
TRBJ1-2	TRBD1	few	TRBV7-9	TGTGCCAGCAGCGCTACTTCAGGGGGCTATGGCTACACCTTC	CASSATSGGYGYTF
TRBJ1-6	-	-	TRBV5-1	TGCGCCAGCAGCTTGGATGGGAGCTCCTATAATTCACCCCTCCACTTT	CASSLDGSSYNSPLHF
TRBJ2-5	-	-	TRBV6-6	TGTGCCAGCTCCTACCAGCCCGGGAGCGAGACCCAGTACTTC	CASSYQPGSETQYF
TRBJ1-6	-	few	TRBV6-1	TGTGCCAGCAGTGAAGGTTCACCGGTGAGATCACCCCTCCACTTT	CASSEGSPVRSPLHF
TRBJ2-3	-	-	TRBV7-9	TGTGCCAGCAGCTTAACGGGGGATACGCAGTATTTT	CASSLTGDTQYF
TRBJ2-3	-	-	TRBV10-1	TGCGCCAGCAGTGAGAATTGGCGGGGCCCCTCTTCAGATACGCAGTATTTT	CASSENWRGPSSDTQYF
TRBJ2-1	-	-	TRBV4-2	TGTGCCAGCAGCCAAGATGTCCAGGGCCTCTACAATGAGCAGTTCTTC	CASSQDVQGLYNEQFF
TRBJ2-5	-	-	TRBV18	TGTGCCAGCTCACCCCAAGGGGTTGGGGAGACCCAGTACTTC	CASSPQGVGETQYF
TRBJ1-6	TRBD1	-	TRBV2	TGTGCCAGCAGTCTACAGGGGGCGGGTAATTCACCCCTCCACTTT	CASSLQGAGNSPLHF
TRBJ1-2	-	once	TRBV7-2	TGTGCCAGCAGCCAGACAGGACGCTATGGCTACACCTTC	CASSQTGRYGYTF
TRBJ1-2	-	-	TRBV4-1	TGCGCCAGCAGCCAAGACTTGGGGAGCAGCTATGGCTACACCTTC	CASSQDLGSSYGYTF
TRBJ2-1	-	-	TRBV11-3	TGTGCCAGCAGTTTAACGTTGCCAGTTTACAATGAGCAGTTCTTC	CASSLTLPVYNEQFF
TRBJ1-1	-	-	TRBV5-1	TGCGCCAGCAGCCGAGAGGCGGGGGGTCGGACTGAAGCTTTCTTT	CASSREAGGRTEAFF
TRBJ2-3	-	-	TRBV6-5	TGTGCCAGCACTCATTCAGTGGAGTCAGATACGCAGTATTTT	CASTHSVESDTQYF
TRBJ2-5	TRBD2	-	TRBV6-6	TGTGCCAGCAGTTACGCGACTAGCGGTAGGGAAGAGACCCAGTACTTC	CASSYATSGREETQYF
TRBJ2-5	TRBD2	-	TRBV9	TGTGCCAGCAGCGTGACTGGCGGGGGGGCAGGAGAGACCCAGTACTTC	CASSVTGGGAGETQYF
TRBJ1-2	TRBD1	-	TRBV29-1	TGCAGCGTTGAAGTTTCCCGGACAGGCTCGTATGGCTACACCTTC	CSVEVSRTGSYGYTF
TRBJ1-1	-	-	TRBV7-2	TGTGCCAGCAGCTTAGTGTTGGCCTCTGAAGCTTTCTTT	CASSLVLASEAFF
TRBJ2-2	-	few	TRBV5-6	TGTGCCAGCAGCTTGAATCCCAGAAAGAACACCGGGGAGCTGTTTTTT	CASSLNPRKNTGELFF
TRBJ2-3	TRBD2	-	TRBV7-9	TGTGCCAGCAGCTTCGGGGGGGCAGATACGCAGTATTTT	CASSFGGADTQYF
TRBJ2-5	-	many	TRBV6-5	TGTGCCAGCACCCACAAACCTGGCAGGGCGGAGACCCAGTACTTC	CASTHKPGRAETQYF
TRBJ2-3	-	few	TRBV6-1	TGTGCCAGCACGGGGGTGGGCGGAACCACAGATACGCAGTATTTT	CASTGVGGTTDTQYF